The 14 T cell receptor beta chains below were found in one sample sequenced in a study of T cells after yellow fever vaccination. TCRdb redid the calling of the 5' RACE reads with MiXCR, one entry per CDR3 protein. This table holds roughly 74,000 distinct CDR3 sequences, approximately 7% found once. Sequencing used CD8+ T cells sorted from PBMCs, obtained more than 4 days after the first yellow fever vaccination. The receptors originated from a man aged 18-30 years who received the YFV17D yellow fever vaccine.

This clonotype has at least ten counts. The CDR3 sequence is CASSLPEDPDTQYF. DNA for the CDR3: TGTGCCAGCAGCTTACCCGAGGACCCAGATACGCAGTATTTT. V usage is TRBV7-9 and J usage is TRBJ2-3; D is unclear. The V gene's germline CDR1 is SEHNR and CDR2 FQNEAQ (reference sequence). The CDR3 is made up of 14 amino acids. Trimming pared 2 bases from V and 4 bases from J, leaving 10 bases between.

In its sample, this clonotype was seen many times. This chain uses TRBV5-1 with TRBJ1-5; weak D call: TRBD1 (5 bases). Germline V lookup: CDR1 SGHRS, CDR2 YFSETQ. CDR3 length: 13 residues. V lost 0 bases and J lost 4, with 5 bases in between. This CDR3 reads CASSLAGNQPQHF. The CDR3 DNA is TGCGCCAGCAGCTTGGCAGGGAATCAGCCCCAGCATTTT.

This clonotype came up a few times. The J gene is TRBJ2-3, the V gene TRBV10-3, with TRBD2 matching 10 bases. V shed 3 bases, J shed 2 bases, and the junction held 5 bases outside the gene matches. Germline loops: CDR1 ENHRY, CDR2 SYGVKD. This CDR3 has 16 residues. DNA for the CDR3: TGTGCCATCAGTGACTCTAGCGGGGGACCCACAGATACGCAGTATTTT. Its translation is CAISDSSGGPTDTQYF.

This clonotype was counted at least ten times. The J gene is TRBJ2-7, the V gene TRBV15, with a tentative D call TRBD2 (6 bases). Germline CDR1 and CDR2: LNHNV and YYDKDF (reference sequence). Between the trimmed V and J ends, which lost 6 bases and 5 bases, there was a span of 14 bases. The CDR3 has 13 residues. The CDR3 spells CATRGDSQNEQYF. CDR3 DNA: TGTGCCACCAGAGGGGACTCCCAAAACGAGCAGTACTTC.

The sample holds a few counts of this clonotype. The CDR3 DNA sequence: TGTGCCACCAGCAGAGATCTGACGTCCGAGCAGTACGTC. Translated, it gives CATSRDLTSEQYV. The rearrangement links TRBV15 to TRBJ2-7; D ambiguous. V lost 0 bases and J 6 bases, leaving 9 bases between the germline ends. The CDR3 loop spans 13 amino acids. CDR1 and CDR2 (germline): LNHNV, YYDKDF (reference sequence).

This clonotype came up many times. The chain carries TRBV12-3 or TRBV12-4 and TRBJ2-7; 14 positions match TRBD2. J gave up 5 bases and V 6 bases, and 0 bases lay outside the gene matches. CDR3 length: 13 residues. CDR3 coding DNA: TGTGCCAGCAGGGGACTAGCGGGGGACGAGCAGTACTTC. It is translated as CASRGLAGDEQYF.

A few counts support this clonotype. V gene TRBV7-9 combines with J gene TRBJ2-3; perhaps TRBD2 as D (7 bases). V lost 2 bases and J lost 2, with 20 bases in between. The length of the CDR3 is 18 residues. Germline V lookup: CDR1 SEHNR, CDR2 FQNEAQ (reference sequence). The DNA for the CDR3 is TGTGCCAGCAGCTTACTGGGGGCTTTTGCGGGGGTCACAGATACGCAGTATTTT. This codes for CASSLLGAFAGVTDTQYF.

In its sample, this clonotype was seen a few times. The genes are TRBV29-1 and TRBJ2-1; tentative D call: TRBD2 (5 bases). V gave up 4 bases and J gave up 12 bases, with 25 bases separating them. Germline V CDR1 and CDR2: SQVTM, ANQGSEA. This CDR3 contains 15 residues. Here the CDR3 reads CSVVFEGKASFLQFF. CDR3 nucleotide sequence: TGCAGCGTTGTGTTTGAGGGTAAAGCGAGTTTTTTGCAGTTCTTC.

In this sample, this clonotype turned up many times. The chain links TRBV6-2 or TRBV6-3 to TRBJ2-5; the D gene is possibly TRBD1 (5 bases). This CDR3 is 15 amino acids long. Germline assignment: CDR1 MNHEY and CDR2 SVGEGT. V was trimmed by 2 bases and J by 3 bases, leaving 13 bases between them. This chain's CDR3 is CASSYLDTFEETQYF. As DNA, the CDR3 is TGTGCCAGCAGTTACCTGGACACCTTTGAAGAGACCCAGTACTTC.

The chain combines TRBV29-1 with TRBJ2-5; D might be TRBD2 (7 bases). This CDR3 comprises 15 residues. Germline CDR1 SQVTM, CDR2 ANQGSEA. V was shortened by 3 bases and J by 3 bases, with 17 bases between the two germline ends. The CDR3: CSVEGGGGWEETQYF. The CDR3 DNA reads TGCAGCGTTGAGGGCGGGGGCGGCTGGGAAGAGACCCAGTACTTC.

Turning to this clonotype: A much bigger clone sits one base away, suggesting this may be a read error. V gene TRBV10-3 combines with J gene TRBJ1-2; D is unresolved. Trimming pared 0 bases from V and 3 bases from J, leaving 11 bases between. The CDR3 is made up of 15 amino acids. Germline V gene lookup returns CDR1 ENHRY and CDR2 SYGVKD. CDR3 DNA: TGTGCCATCAGTGAGTCGAGCGCAGGTCACTATGGCTACACCTTC. Its translation is CAISESSAGHYGYTF.

This chain links TRBV27 with TRBJ2-3; no definite D call. The germline V gene encodes CDR1 MNHEY and CDR2 SMNVEV (reference sequence). Trimming removed 5 bases at V and 0 bases at J, with 12 bases between. The CDR3 sequence is 15 residues long. This CDR3 reads CASSPSLTSTDTQYF. The CDR3 nucleotides read TGTGCCAGCAGTCCCTCTTTAACTAGCACAGATACGCAGTATTTT.

In this sample, this clonotype turned up many times. The chain uses TRBV25-1 and TRBJ1-2, with 12 bases that match TRBD1. CDR3 size: 15 residues. Germline V gene data show CDR1 as MGHDK and CDR2 as SYGVNS. Trimming cost V 1 base and J 5 bases; bases outside gene matches: 2. The CDR3 bases are TGTGCCAGCAGTGAATGGGACAGGGGGCTTTATGGCTACACCTTC. This gives the protein CASSEWDRGLYGYTF.

CDR3 sequence (DNA): TGTGCCAGCGACCCCGCAGACAGCACCAATGAAAAACTGTTTTTT. This sequence encodes CASDPADSTNEKLFF. The genes are TRBV6-1 and TRBJ1-4; a possible D gene is TRBD1 (5 bases). CDR3 length equals 15 residues. The V and J ends lost 8 bases and 5 bases respectively, with 18 bases between them. Germline-derived CDR1 and CDR2 are MNHNS and SASEGT.